The clone carrying this TCR beta chain came up once. The target antigen is unknown. The data were obtained in a study of OX40 agonist ivuxolimab in advanced cancers. As for the study in general: Hepatocellular carcinoma, melanoma, renal cell or head and neck cancer affected the dose-escalation patients. Broader study findings: CD4+ and CD8+ blood T cells expanded clonally by week 6 at 0.1 to 3.0 mg/kg.

The protocol was immunoSEQ multiplex PCR, while the TCRdb copy is restricted to in-frame clones and leaves out a portion. The data show 45,000 or so clones, with around 83% seen just once and roughly 2.5% held by the top ten. CDR3 length: 16 amino acids. V lost 2 bases to trimming and J lost 6 bases; unmatched junction nucleotides: 6. Germline values: CDR1 SEHNR, CDR2 FQNEAQ (reference sequence). The receptor's source is an adult with an advanced solid tumor such as melanoma, head and neck, liver or kidney cancer. Sequenced material: CD4+ or CD8+ T cells sorted from blood, taken in a trial of the OX40 agonist ivuxolimab. The V gene is TRBV7-9, the J gene TRBJ2-1; 11 nucleotides match TRBD2. This chain's CDR3 is CASSLRSTSGTNEQFF. For the CDR3, the DNA is TGTGCCAGCAGCTTACGGTCGACTAGCGGGACCAATGAGCAGTTCTTC.